A single sample gave rise to the 26 T cell receptor beta chains below, sequenced in a study of T cell clusters in autoimmune cytopenias. TRB was amplified by touch-down multiplex PCR, primer pools A and B combined. TCRdb re-called the multiplex PCR reads and gives one entry per CDR3 protein, without DNA. In all, the sample yields around 2,000 distinct CDR3 sequences. TRB amplification used approximately 0.25 ug of peripheral blood genomic DNA. The specimen was peripheral blood. These receptors all stem from a human donor with an autoimmune cytopenia or autoimmune hepatitis (not recorded which).

Its frequency marks this clonotype as medium-sized. The chain combines TRBV6-1 with TRBJ2-5; the TCRdb D gene call, TRBD1, has no DNA to confirm it. The germline V gene encodes CDR1 MNHNS and CDR2 SASEGT. The CDR3 spans 14 residues. CDR3 sequence: CASSKTGGLETQYF.

This clonotype counts as medium-sized (0.01 to 0.1%) by frequency. The chain is built from TRBV12-3 or TRBV12-4 and TRBJ1-2; TCRdb outputs TRBD1, but without DNA this stays unchecked. This CDR3 has 15 amino acids. The CDR3 spells CASSSWTGSGYGYTF.

This clonotype registers medium-sized (0.01 to 0.1%) by frequency. V usage is TRBV24-1 and J usage is TRBJ1-5. There are 14 residues in the CDR3. Per germline, CDR1 KGHDR and CDR2 SFDVKD. CDR3 region: CATSDPRNNQPQHF.

The rearrangement uses TRBV11-2 and TRBJ2-3. The CDR3 is 19 amino acids. Germline-derived CDR1 and CDR2 are SGHAT and FQNNGV. CDR3 sequence reads: CASSSLRVPVGTSTDTQYF.

Its frequency marks this clonotype as medium-sized. The CDR3 region is CASSSSGGAVQETQYF. The rearrangement uses TRBV5-1 and TRBJ2-5; TCRdb gives TRBD2 as the D gene, but with no DNA this cannot be confirmed. CDR1 is SGHRS, CDR2 YFSETQ, per germline. This CDR3 contains 16 residues.

Considering frequency, this clonotype is medium-sized. V and J are TRBV13 and TRBJ1-4; TCRdb calls TRBD1, which cannot be checked without DNA. The CDR3 totals 16 residues. CDR1 and CDR2 (germline): PRHDT, FYEKMQ (reference sequence). The CDR3 spells CASSSLGQGTNEKLFF.

This clonotype is called medium-sized based on its frequency. The chain joins TRBV6-2 or TRBV6-3 to TRBJ1-2; TCRdb lists TRBD1, though no DNA is available to test this call. From germline, CDR1 is MNHEY and CDR2 SVGEGT. The CDR3 has 14 residues. The CDR3 region is CASSYQGNYYGYTF.

Considering frequency, this clonotype is medium-sized. The chain couples TRBV12-3 or TRBV12-4 to TRBJ1-2; TCRdb calls TRBD1, which cannot be checked without DNA. This CDR3 comprises 16 residues. CDR3: CASSRTLFRGNYGYTF.

The chain carries TRBV12-3 or TRBV12-4 and TRBJ2-7; TCRdb outputs TRBD1, but without DNA this stays unchecked. The CDR3 consists of 14 residues. Here the CDR3 reads CASSQWTGMGEQYF.

This clonotype is labeled medium-sized (0.01 to 0.1%) based on frequency. The chain combines TRBV19 with TRBJ1-1; the D call of TRBD1 rests on TCRdb alone, since no DNA is present to check it. Germline V lookup: CDR1 LNHDA, CDR2 SQIVND (reference sequence). This CDR3 is 12 amino acids long. The CDR3 region is CASSLRQGGPFF.

Its frequency marks this clonotype as medium-sized. The J gene is TRBJ2-3, the V gene TRBV7-2; TCRdb's D call of TRBD2 is untestable without DNA. The CDR3 runs 14 residues. Per the germline V gene, CDR1 is SGHTA and CDR2 is FQGNSA. The CDR3 is CASSLIAGGPAQYF.

This clonotype is medium-sized by frequency. The chain carries TRBV7-2 and TRBJ2-5; no DNA is available, so the TRBD1 call from TCRdb remains unchecked. Germline CDR1 is SGHTA and CDR2 is FQGNSA. The CDR3 has 15 amino acids. CDR3 residues: CASSPRPLASETQYF.

By frequency, this clonotype registers medium-sized. This chain joins TRBV5-5 and TRBJ1-4; there is no DNA to check the TCRdb D call of TRBD1. CDR1 is SGHKS, CDR2 YYEKEE, per germline (reference sequence). The CDR3 covers 14 residues. CDR3 region: CASSHSDREEKLFF.

This clonotype is identified as medium-sized (0.01 to 0.1%) from frequency. The chain carries TRBV18 and TRBJ1-1; absent DNA, TCRdb's TRBD1 call cannot be checked. The germline gives CDR1 KGHSH, CDR2 LQKENI. CDR3 size: 14 residues. The CDR3 loop reads CASSRDRGGTEAFF.

The chain couples TRBV6-8 to TRBJ2-7; TCRdb names TRBD2, which stays unverified in the absence of DNA. CDR1 and CDR2 from the germline V gene are MNHGY and SAAAGT. The CDR3 runs 15 residues. Here the CDR3 reads CASNRTSGGIETQYF.

This clonotype is labeled medium-sized based on frequency. The chain recombines TRBV6-1 with TRBJ1-1. CDR3 length: 14 residues. Germline CDR1 and CDR2: MNHNS and SASEGT. The CDR3 protein is CASSEERDYLEAFF.

According to its frequency, this clonotype is large. The chain combines TRBV12-3 or TRBV12-4 with TRBJ1-2; TCRdb outputs TRBD1, but without DNA this stays unchecked. This CDR3 is built from 15 residues. CDR3: CASSFGTGGPYGYTF.

This clonotype counts as medium-sized by frequency. The CDR3 spells CASSLPSGDTRETQYF. The gene calls are TRBV11-2 and TRBJ2-5; without DNA, the TCRdb call of TRBD2 cannot be checked. This CDR3 is 16 amino acids long. Germline-derived CDR1 and CDR2 are SGHAT and FQNNGV.

The J gene is TRBJ1-2, the V gene TRBV2. This CDR3 spans 13 amino acids. The germline V gene has CDR1 SNHLY and CDR2 FYNNEI. The CDR3 reads CASSEKQNYGYTF.

Frequency places this clonotype as large. The chain is built from TRBV6-2 or TRBV6-3 and TRBJ1-2; TCRdb's assignment of TRBD1 cannot be checked, as there is no DNA. CDR3 length equals 13 residues. Germline CDR1 MNHEY, CDR2 SVGEGT. CDR3 sequence reads: CASSYGGTGGYTF.

Measured by frequency, this clonotype is medium-sized. This sequence joins TRBV20-1 and TRBJ2-3; TCRdb indicates TRBD1, and absent DNA this call remains unverified. The CDR3 loop spans 12 amino acids. The V gene's germline CDR1 is DFQATT and CDR2 SNEGSKA (reference sequence). The CDR3 sequence is CSARGQTDTQYF.

By frequency, this clonotype is medium-sized. This chain joins TRBV28 and TRBJ2-2. The CDR3 contains 13 residues. CDR1 and CDR2 from the germline V gene are MDHEN and SYDVKM. The CDR3 reads CASSLQIGVELFF.

Considering frequency, this clonotype is medium-sized. The genes are TRBV5-5 and TRBJ1-1. This CDR3 spans 14 amino acids. CDR1 SGHKS and CDR2 YYEKEE come from the germline V gene (reference sequence). The chain's CDR3 is CASSPGLKNTEAFF.

This clonotype shows up as medium-sized by frequency. This chain uses TRBV18 with TRBJ1-1; as DNA is missing, the TRBD1 call by TCRdb cannot be tested. CDR1 is KGHSH, CDR2 LQKENI, per germline. CDR3 length: 16 residues. The CDR3 sequence is CASSPVQGRPTTEAFF. Complete variable domain (other parts from reference TRBV18 and TRBJ1-1): NAGVMQNPRHLVRRRGQEARLRCSPMKGHSHVYWYRQLPEEGLKFMVYLQKENIIDESGMPKERFSAEFPKEGPSILRIQQVVRGDSAAYFCASSPVQGRPTTEAFFGQGTRLTVV.

The chain links TRBV20-1 to TRBJ1-4; with no DNA, the TCRdb D assignment of TRBD1 cannot be verified. Germline values: CDR1 DFQATT, CDR2 SNEGSKA (reference sequence). The CDR3 loop spans 12 amino acids. This chain's CDR3 is CSAEGAGEKLFF.

In terms of frequency, this clonotype is large (0.1 to 1%). The gene calls are TRBV19 and TRBJ2-7; TCRdb picks TRBD2, but there is no DNA to check that call. The V gene's germline CDR1 is LNHDA and CDR2 SQIVND (reference sequence). This CDR3 contains 15 residues. CDR3 sequence reads: CASSRGGLSSYEQYF.